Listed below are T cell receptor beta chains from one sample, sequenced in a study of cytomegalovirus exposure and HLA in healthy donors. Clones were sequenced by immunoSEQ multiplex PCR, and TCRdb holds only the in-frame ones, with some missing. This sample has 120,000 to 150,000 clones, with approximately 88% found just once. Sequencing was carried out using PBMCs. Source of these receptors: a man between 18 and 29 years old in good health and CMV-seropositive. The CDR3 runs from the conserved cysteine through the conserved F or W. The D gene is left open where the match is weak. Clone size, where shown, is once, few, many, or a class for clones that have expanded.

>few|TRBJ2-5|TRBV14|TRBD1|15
TGTGCCAGCAGCCAACGACAGGGAATCCAAGAGACCCAGTACTTC
CASSQRQGIQETQYF
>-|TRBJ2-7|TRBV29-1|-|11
TGCAGCGTTGGTAGCTCCTACGAGCAGTACTTC
CSVGSSYEQYF
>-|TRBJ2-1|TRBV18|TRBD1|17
TGTGCCAGCTCACCACTGAGGAGGGACAGGGGTTACAATGAGCAGTTCTTC
CASSPLRRDRGYNEQFF
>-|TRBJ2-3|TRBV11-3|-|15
TGTGCCAGCAGCCCCGGACTTCTTGGGAAGGATACGCAGTATTTT
CASSPGLLGKDTQYF
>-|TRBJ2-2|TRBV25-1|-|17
TGTGCCAGCAGTTCCCACCTGGGGGCAGAGAACACCGGGGAGCTGTTTTTT
CASSSHLGAENTGELFF
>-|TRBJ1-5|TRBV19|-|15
TGTGCCAGTAGTATAACCCACAGGGTTGGGCAGCCCCAGCATTTT
CASSITHRVGQPQHF
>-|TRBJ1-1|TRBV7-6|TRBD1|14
TGTGCCAGCAGCTTTGGACAGGGAAACACTGAAGCTTTCTTT
CASSFGQGNTEAFF
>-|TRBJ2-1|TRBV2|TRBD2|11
TGTGCCAGCACTGGCGGGAGGGCGCAGTTCTTC
CASTGGRAQFF
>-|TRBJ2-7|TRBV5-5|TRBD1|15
TGTGCCAGCAGCTTGGAGGCAGGGGGCATTGACGAGCAGTACTTC
CASSLEAGGIDEQYF
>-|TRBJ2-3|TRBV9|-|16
TGTGCCAGCAGCGTTACGGGGGGCCCTAGCACAGATACGCAGTATTTT
CASSVTGGPSTDTQYF
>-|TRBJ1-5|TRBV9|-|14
TGTGCCAGCAGCGCCGGTAGAAGCAATCAGCCCCAGCATTTT
CASSAGRSNQPQHF
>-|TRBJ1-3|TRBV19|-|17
TGTGCCAGTTCCTACGGCTTCCAGGGATTGGGTGGAAACACCATATATTTT
CASSYGFQGLGGNTIYF
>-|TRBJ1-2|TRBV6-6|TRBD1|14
TGTGCCAGCACCAGGGGGCAGGGGTTGAGCGGCTACACCTTC
CASTRGQGLSGYTF
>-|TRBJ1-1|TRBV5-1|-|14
TGCGCCAGCAGCTTGGAAACAGGGAACACTGAAGCTTTCTTT
CASSLETGNTEAFF
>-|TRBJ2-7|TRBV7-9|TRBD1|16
TGTGCCAGCACCCCTTTGGGACAGGGGACCACCTACGAGCAGTACTTC
CASTPLGQGTTYEQYF
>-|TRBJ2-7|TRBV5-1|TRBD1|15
TGCGCCAGCAGCTTGGGTACAGGGGGAATCTACGAGCAGTACTTC
CASSLGTGGIYEQYF
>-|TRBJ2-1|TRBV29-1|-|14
TGCAGCCTCCACACAAGCGGCCCTTACAATGAGCAGTTCTTC
CSLHTSGPYNEQFF
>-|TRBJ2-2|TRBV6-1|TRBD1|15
TGTGCCAGCAGTGATGGACAGGGTGCCACCGGGGAGCTGTTTTTT
CASSDGQGATGELFF
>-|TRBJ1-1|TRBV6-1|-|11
TGTGCCAGCATCCGTTATACTGAAGCTTTCTTT
CASIRYTEAFF
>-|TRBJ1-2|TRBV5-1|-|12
TGCGCCAGCAGCTTGGATATCTATGGCTACACCTTC
CASSLDIYGYTF
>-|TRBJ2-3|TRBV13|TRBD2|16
TGTGCCAGCAGAATCTTAGCGGGGGGGCCATCAGATACGCAGTATTTT
CASRILAGGPSDTQYF
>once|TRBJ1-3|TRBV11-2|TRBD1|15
TGTGCCAGCAGCTTTGAGGGGGCGAAGGGAAACACCATATATTTT
CASSFEGAKGNTIYF
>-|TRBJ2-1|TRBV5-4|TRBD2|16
TGTGCCAGCAGCACTTTTAGCGGGAGCTCCTACAATGAGCAGTTCTTC
CASSTFSGSSYNEQFF
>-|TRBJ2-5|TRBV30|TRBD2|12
TGTGCCTGGGGACTAGCACTAGAGACCCAGTACTTC
CAWGLALETQYF
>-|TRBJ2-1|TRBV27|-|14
TGTGCCAGCGTCCAGGATCACTCCTACAATGAGCAGTTCTTC
CASVQDHSYNEQFF
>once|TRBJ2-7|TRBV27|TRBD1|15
TGTGCCAGCAGCCTCCAGGGGGTACTCTCCTACGAGCAGTACTTC
CASSLQGVLSYEQYF
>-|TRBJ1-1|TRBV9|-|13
TGTGCCAGCAGCAGGGGCGAAGGCACTGAAGCTTTCTTT
CASSRGEGTEAFF
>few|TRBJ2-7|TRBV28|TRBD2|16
TGTGCCAGCAGTTTCCCCTTAGCGGGTAGCTCCTACGAGCAGTACTTC
CASSFPLAGSSYEQYF
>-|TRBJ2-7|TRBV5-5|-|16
TGTGCCAGCAGCTTGTCCCCTCCGGGACAAGACTACGAGCAGTACTTC
CASSLSPPGQDYEQYF
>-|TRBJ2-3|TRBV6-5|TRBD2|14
TGTGCCAGCAGTTCCGGGAGGGCCGGAGATACGCAGTATTTT
CASSSGRAGDTQYF
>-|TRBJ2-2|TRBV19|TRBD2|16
TGTGCCAGTAGTCGAACCGGGACTAGGAACACCGGGGAGCTGTTTTTT
CASSRTGTRNTGELFF
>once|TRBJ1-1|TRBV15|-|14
TGTGCCACCAGTGGGGGCACCATGAACACTGAAGCTTTCTTT
CATSGGTMNTEAFF
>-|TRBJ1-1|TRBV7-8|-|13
TGTGCCAGCAGCTTAGGAGAACAGGGCCGGGCTTTCTTT
CASSLGEQGRAFF
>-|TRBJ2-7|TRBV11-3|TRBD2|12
TGTGCCAGCAGCCCCAGCGGGGGAGAGCAGTACTTC
CASSPSGGEQYF
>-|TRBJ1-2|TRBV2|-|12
TGTGCCAGCAGCGCCGGGAACTATGGCTACACCTTC
CASSAGNYGYTF
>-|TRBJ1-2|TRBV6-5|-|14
TGTGCCAGCAGTTACTCTCAGGGTTCTGAAGGCTACACCTTC
CASSYSQGSEGYTF
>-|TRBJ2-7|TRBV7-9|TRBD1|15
TGTGCCAGCGTAGAGGGACAGGGGATAACCTACGAGCAGTACTTC
CASVEGQGITYEQYF
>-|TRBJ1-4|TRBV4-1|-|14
TGCGCCAGCAGCCGGGCAGGCCTTAGTGAAAAACTGTTTTTT
CASSRAGLSEKLFF
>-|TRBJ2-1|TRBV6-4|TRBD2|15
TGTGCCAGCAGTTGGACTAGCGGACCCTACAATGAGCAGTTCTTC
CASSWTSGPYNEQFF
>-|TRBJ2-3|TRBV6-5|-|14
TGTGCCAGCAGTCCTCGGGATCCGCGGGATACGCAGTATTTT
CASSPRDPRDTQYF
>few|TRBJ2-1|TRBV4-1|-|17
TGCGCCAGCAGCCAACCCGACACAGGGATCTCCTACAATGAGCAGTTCTTC
CASSQPDTGISYNEQFF
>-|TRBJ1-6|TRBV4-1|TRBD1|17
TGCGCCAGCAGCCAAGATGGAGGCAGGGGGCTTAATTCACCCCTCCACTTT
CASSQDGGRGLNSPLHF
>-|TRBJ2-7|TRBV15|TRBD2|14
TGTGCCACCAGGAGTAGCGGGGGCACCTACGAGCAGTACTTC
CATRSSGGTYEQYF
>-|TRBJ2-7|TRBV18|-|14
TGTGCCAGCTCACCGAAGGACAGAGACTACGAGCAGTACTTC
CASSPKDRDYEQYF
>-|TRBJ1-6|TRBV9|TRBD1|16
TGTGCCAGCAGCGGTAGTGGGACAGGTCATAATTCACCCCTCCACTTT
CASSGSGTGHNSPLHF
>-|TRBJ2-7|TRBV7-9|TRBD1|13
TGTGCCAGCAGGCCCAAACAGGGGTACGAGCAGTACTTC
CASRPKQGYEQYF
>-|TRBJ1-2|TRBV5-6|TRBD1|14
TGTGCCAGCAGCGGCACAGGGGGCGACTATGGCTACACCTTC
CASSGTGGDYGYTF
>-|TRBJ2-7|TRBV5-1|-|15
TGCGCCAGCAGCTCTGATGGTAGCGTTACCTACGAGCAGTACTTC
CASSSDGSVTYEQYF
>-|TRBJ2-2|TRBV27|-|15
TGTGCCAGCAGTTCGTCAGGGGGAGGTACCGGGGAGCTGTTTTTT
CASSSSGGGTGELFF
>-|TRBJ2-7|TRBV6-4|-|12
TGTGCCAGCAGCAAACAAGATTACGAGCAGTACTTC
CASSKQDYEQYF
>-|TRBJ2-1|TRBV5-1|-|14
TGCGCCAGCAGCTCGTTGGGCCCGCCCAATGAGCAGTTCTTC
CASSSLGPPNEQFF
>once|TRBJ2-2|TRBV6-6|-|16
TGTGCCAGCAGTTACTCGATTCTAACAGCCCCCGGGGAGCTGTTTTTT
CASSYSILTAPGELFF
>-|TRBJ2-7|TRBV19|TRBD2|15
TGTGCCAGTAGTATAGGCCCTAGCGGGACGTACGAGCAGTACTTC
CASSIGPSGTYEQYF
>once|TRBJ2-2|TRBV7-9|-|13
TGTGCCAGCAGCCCAGTGAACACCGGGGAGCTGTTTTTT
CASSPVNTGELFF
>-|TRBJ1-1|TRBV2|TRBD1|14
TGTGCCAGCGACGGACAGGGGATGAACACTGAAGCTTTCTTT
CASDGQGMNTEAFF
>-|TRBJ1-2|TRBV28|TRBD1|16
TGTGCCAGCAGTGTGCCGGGACAGGGGGTTGGCTATGGCTACACCTTC
CASSVPGQGVGYGYTF
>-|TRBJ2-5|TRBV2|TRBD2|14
TGTGCCAGCAGTAGACGGGGGGGCCAAGAGACCCAGTACTTC
CASSRRGGQETQYF
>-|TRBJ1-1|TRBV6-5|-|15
TGTGCCAGCAGGGAGACCGGGACACGGCCCACTGAAGCTTTCTTT
CASRETGTRPTEAFF
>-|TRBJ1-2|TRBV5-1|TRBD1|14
TGCGCCAGCAGCTCTGGGACAGGGGACTATGGCTACACCTTC
CASSSGTGDYGYTF
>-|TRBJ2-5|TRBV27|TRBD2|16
TGTGCCAGCAGCCCCGTCATTCGGGGGGGCGAAGAGACCCAGTACTTC
CASSPVIRGGEETQYF